This T cell receptor (beta chain) was sequenced in a study of CXCR3-negative and CXCR3-positive naive CD8 T cells. CD45RO-CCR7+CD27+CD95- marked naive CD8+ T cells. Notes on the study in general: Memory CD8+ cells showed much lower diversity, while both naive subsets displayed comparably high diversity. Naive subsets did not differ in surface CD5, and TRB CDR3 properties served to infer TCR strength. More hydrophobic TRB CDR3s were found in CXCR3-positive naive cells than in CXCR3-negative naive cells. Similar TRBV-TRBJ usage was seen in naive cells (both CXCR3-negative and CXCR3-positive), but memory cells differed.

The TRB libraries of cDNA were built by UMI-labeled 5' RACE. TCRdb reanalyzed the 5' RACE reads and collapses them to one entry per CDR3 protein, without DNA. Its clone listing holds 150,000 or so distinct CDR3 sequences. In the case of this clonotype: Its target is not known.

Germline-derived CDR1 and CDR2 are LNHDA and SQIVND (reference sequence). This CDR3 is built from 15 residues. The chain joins TRBV19 to TRBJ2-7; TCRdb reports TRBD1, a call that lacks DNA to check it against. Material: naive CXCR3+ CD8+ T cells from blood. Subset defined: CD45RO-CCR7+CD27+CD95- naive CD8+ T cells expressing CXCR3 (TNR3+). This receptor was obtained from a human donor in good health. Some clones in this sample may be carry-over from other donors' samples. CDR3 residues: CASSSTGGSSYEQYF.